The 3 T cell receptor beta chains presented below share a single source sample, sequenced in a study of T cell changes during pregnancy in multiple sclerosis. Sequencing used immunoSEQ multiplex PCR; TCRdb keeps in-frame clones, though not all of them. The sample comprises around 110,000 clones, 85% to 95% of which are singletons, and approximately 1.6% rests with the top ten. Here the sequenced sample was peripheral blood, taken after pregnancy. These receptors all come from a female donor with multiple sclerosis, enrolled in a pregnancy study.

The gene calls are TRBV5-6 and TRBJ1-2; D remains ambiguous. Germline loops: CDR1 SGHDT, CDR2 YYEEEE. Trimming took off 2 bases at V and 7 bases at J, with 9 bases between the two ends. This CDR3 comprises 12 residues. The CDR3 nucleotides are TGTGCCAGCAGCTTTCGAGTTAGTGGCTACACCTTC. Protein product: CASSFRVSGYTF.

Regarding this clone: This CDR3 is also generated by other DNA sequences in the sample. This chain connects TRBV14 to TRBJ2-3; 12 bases are a match to TRBD2. CDR1 is SGHDN, CDR2 FVKESK, per germline. There are 16 residues in the CDR3. V dropped 4 bases and J dropped 2; count of bases not matched to a gene: 4. The CDR3 loop reads CASSPRLAGATDTQYF. The CDR3 nucleotides are TGTGCCAGCAGCCCCCGACTAGCGGGGGCCACAGATACGCAGTATTTT.

V and J are TRBV6-5 and TRBJ2-1, with TRBD1 matching over 9 bases. Germline V gives CDR1 MNHEY, CDR2 SVGAGI. The ends lost 6 bases at V and 4 bases at J; junction bases unmatched: 1. The CDR3 extends over 13 amino acids. The CDR3 spells CASRGTGYNEQFF. The CDR3 bases are TGTGCCAGCAGGGGGACAGGGTACAATGAGCAGTTCTTC.